Given below is one T cell receptor beta chain in context. The clone's antigen remains unknown. The input lacks base qualities; no much larger clone sits a single base away. The data belong to a study of cytomegalovirus exposure and HLA in healthy donors (dated by TCRdb to about 2017). About the investigation overall: According to an earlier analysis of a few hundred of the donors, roughly 180 million T cells yielded 117 million unique TCR beta sequences and about 300 Gb of sequence data. Roughly five DR-DQ haplotypes were treated as single units for association and clustering because of strong linkage in the cohort. The number of donors typed differed by locus, with 629-630 for A, B, C, DRB1 and DQB1, around 500 for DQA1, 600 to 610 for DPA1, and 472 for DPB1. Across some 400 genotyped donors of the cohort, an average of about 220,000 unique TCR beta nucleotide sequences per donor were sequenced, and 15% to 20% of those sequences were non-productive. To predict cytomegalovirus infection status, the study combined high-throughput TCR immunosequencing, statistical association of individual TCRs with disease status, and machine learning. A later analysis re-examined previously published TCR beta repertoires from 610 or so donors and added high-resolution HLA genotyping to investigate patterns of TCR occurrence. Rather than drawing on any new phenotypic data, the later analysis identified candidate immune exposures from TCR beta sequences and the way those sequences occurred across donors. A separate validation cohort of roughly 130 different subjects was used in addition to the roughly 620-subject first cohort. Donor age, sex, ethnicity and CMV serostatus were compiled alongside the repertoire data. An early release that covered fewer than 800 HLA-typed donors contained approximately 300 gigabases of sequencing data and 80 million or so unique TCR sequences. The study aimed to test whether signatures of past pathogen exposure could be identified by cataloging public T cell receptors. Of the approximately 400 genotyped donors, over 65% fell in the genetic ancestry cluster associated with self-reported Caucasian donors. A later genetic analysis used genome-wide SNP genotypes for about 55% of the 666 donors, treating that subset as a discovery cohort. The study used immunosequencing to profile the T cell repertoires of some 600 subjects and linked those repertoires to cytomegalovirus serostatus. In an earlier analysis of 587 of the donors, high-throughput TCR beta sequencing was used to judge whether each TCR beta V gene segment behaved as functional or pseudogenic. HLA typing included class I and class II loci at four-digit resolution. All discovery cohort repertoires had been generated on a single sequencing platform.

Broad study findings and their caveats: The authors suggested that the approach could potentially be extended to other disease states and immunological phenotypes. About 15 rarely observed V segments, including chromosome 9 orphons, were excluded from the earlier analysis of almost 600 of the donors because counts were too low. Specific HLA alleles were associated with some 15,000 TCR beta sequences at a false discovery rate of 0.05 in a later analysis. A later analysis found that HLA-associated TCR beta chains were more clonally expanded and had lower generation probabilities than equally common non-associated chains. The classifier was reported to diagnose cytomegalovirus status with high specificity and sensitivity in both the original cohort and the validation cohort. Most TCR sequences were observed very rarely across donors, whereas some public TCRs were present in many individuals. According to a later analysis, most CMV-associated TCR beta chains appeared to be HLA-restricted, and the HLA associations seemed to be driven largely by CMV exposure. In an earlier analysis of more than 450 of the donors, most TCR beta V segments were observed in productive rearrangements about 90% or about 30% of the time, broadly matching IMGT annotations. The study gave a list of 150 to 200 TCR beta chains associated with cytomegalovirus. Linkage disequilibrium might explain the correlated functional status among segregating V segments, but an unknown experimental factor could not be excluded. A cluster of highly shared sequence variants was judged likely to represent a technical artifact of the sequencing pipeline. An association between a missense DCLRE1C variant and V-gene and J-gene trimming of TCR beta chains was found in a later genetic analysis and replicated in an independent cohort. In vitro tests confirmed that a few of the cytomegalovirus-associated TCR beta chains recognize cytomegalovirus antigens. This cohort had only TCR beta chains sequenced, and the lack of alpha or paired-chain data limited which features could be detected. Immune exposure information for the cohort was limited to CMV serostatus. In a later analysis, several top co-occurrence clusters were reported to appear linked to parvovirus B19, influenza, CMV and Epstein-Barr virus. A further reported finding was that TCR beta sequences accurately predicted the HLA-A and HLA-B alleles for most subjects in the first cohort. Compared with the 666-donor mean, donors in an Asian-associated ancestry cluster had fewer N-insertions in productive TCRs, according to a later genetic analysis. Strong co-occurrence of HLA alleles, especially DR and DQ, made assigning TCR associations to individual alleles difficult. Roughly uniform sequencing depth across donors was assumed in presence/absence analyses, although this assumption may not hold. Because some donors lacked HLA typing at each locus, the association tests relied only on the typed subset. According to a later analysis, TCR association rates differed among HLA loci, with DRB1 alleles showing the most associated TCRs and HLA-C alleles showing the fewest.

Receptor amplification or capture employed the immunoSEQ multiplex PCR assay. For the multiplex PCR, a mixture combining 60 forward primers for TCR Vbeta segments and 13 reverse primers for TCR Jbeta segments was used. A multiplex PCR assay on genomic DNA amplified the CDR3 region of rearranged TCR beta genes. The Illumina HiSeq System was used to sequence the amplified TCR beta libraries as 87-base-pair reads. In the source study's methods: A later analysis counted approximately 76 million unique TCR beta chains across the 550 to 700 repertoires, and 9 million to 14 million of these chains were shared by at least two donors. Raw reads were error-corrected and collapsed into unique sequences with a nearest-neighbor algorithm that merged closely related sequences to remove PCR and sequencing errors. Alignment of CDR3 sequences to IMGT reference sequences was used to assign V, D and J gene segments. For a sequence to be retained, a match of at least six nucleotides was required to both a V gene segment and a J gene segment. Rearrangements were called productive when the CDR3 lacked stop codons and stayed in frame with V and J; all others were non-productive. Following IMGT convention, CDR3 was defined as the stretch from the second conserved V-encoded cysteine up to the conserved J-encoded phenylalanine. Sequences without an unambiguous match to a single V gene segment were excluded from the earlier analysis of several hundred of the donors. An earlier analysis of a few hundred of the donors classified V segments as functional when productive rearrangements were above 56.7% and as segregating when the standard deviation between donors was above 5%. A statistical classification framework was developed to diagnose cytomegalovirus status using the catalog of TCR beta chain sequences. In a later analysis, V and J genes were assigned by comparing TCR nucleotide sequences against IMGT/GENE-DB human TR gene sequences. Using the TCRdist pipeline, a later analysis assigned CDR3 sequences along with most-parsimonious VDJ recombination scenarios. A later analysis defined each TCR beta chain by its CDR3 amino acid sequence plus V-gene family, and excluded reads lacking a unique V-gene family. A later analysis removed 592 highly shared, low-generation-probability nucleotide sequences to deal with suspected cross-contamination and a sequencing artifact. In a later analysis, a clonal expansion index for each public chain was calculated from normalized within-repertoire ranks of inferred template counts. In a later analysis, generation probabilities were computed with a VDJ recombination model fitted to out-of-frame rearrangements, and the resulting probabilities were checked against IGoR. In a later analysis, TCR-TCR, TCR-HLA and TCR-CMV co-occurrence was scored with hypergeometric tests, and a repertoire-size bias correction was applied to TCR pairs. False discovery rates were estimated in a later analysis by permuting HLA or CMV assignments 20 times. In a later analysis, co-occurring TCRs were grouped using DBSCAN, with TCRdist sequence similarity added in when clustering inside HLA-allele-positive subsets. For co-occurrence clustering, repertoires with fewer than 30,000 or more than 120,000 public chains were excluded, along with a handful of repertoires with anomalous nucleotide sharing. As stored in TCRdb, this immuneACCESS dataset retains in-frame rearrangements with V and J assigned. A fraction of the clones does not appear; measured against another copy, unresolved V genes explain less than half of the discrepancy, and the remainder lacks a known reason. That table gives V, J and clone size, and the DNA gave D and trimming. This sample comprises under 100,000 clones, roughly 80% of them detected only once. Clones ranked in the top ten supply about an eighth of the sample.

The cohort was made up of several hundred healthy bone marrow donors. At the time of sampling, every cohort member was nominally healthy, though immune exposures that went unrecorded were likely present. Of the roughly 700 cohort members, about 290 had a positive CMV serostatus and approximately 370 had a negative one, while no CMV serostatus was recorded for the donor. A peripheral blood sample was collected from each donor, and TCR beta sequencing was performed on peripheral blood mononuclear cells. The Qiagen DNeasy Blood Extraction Kit was used to extract genomic DNA from the blood cell samples. Sequenced: PBMCs. The TCR sequence derives from a human donor in good health.

The DNA sequence is TGTGCCAGTAGTGACAGGGCTGTGTCGGATGGCTACACCTTC. Protein translation: CASSDRAVSDGYTF. Here the chain combines TRBV19 and TRBJ1-2, and TRBD1 matches 7 of the central bases. From the cysteine through the phenylalanine, the CDR3 covers 14 amino acids. The CDR3 DNA has 42 bases and is translated from base 1. The germline V gene encodes CDR1 LNHDA and CDR2 SQIVND (reference sequence). The V end gives up 5 bases and the J end 6 bases, leaving 9 bases in the junction not matched to a gene.